What follows are 22 T cell receptor beta chains derived from one specimen sequenced in a study of long-term antiretroviral therapy in people with HIV. Version v3.0 of the immunoSEQ assay was performed at survey level. Repertoires were generated with immunoSEQ multiplex PCR, while TCRdb's copy carries only in-frame clones and drops some. The sample has just under 40,000 clones; around nine tenths are singletons. The specimen was unsorted PBMCs, collected just before starting antiretroviral therapy. These receptors all stem from a young woman with HIV.

The chain has TRBV2 and TRBJ2-7; D possibly uses TRBD1 or TRBD2 (6 bases each). CDR1 is SNHLY, CDR2 FYNNEI, per germline. The V end was cut by 11 bases, the J end by 0 bases, with 20 bases between. The CDR3 runs to 15 residues. This chain's CDR3 is CAQRRRGSGSYEQYF. The CDR3 region has the DNA TGTGCCCAACGGCGGAGGGGGTCAGGCTCCTACGAGCAGTACTTC. The full variable domain, its missing parts supplied by reference TRBV2 and TRBJ2-7, is EPEVTQTPSHQVTQMGQEVILRCVPISNHLYFYWYRQILGQKVEFLVSFYNNEISEKSEIFDDQFSVERPDGSNFTLKIRSTKLEDSAMYFCAQRRRGSGSYEQYFGPGTRLTVT.

Here the CDR3 DNA reads TGTGCCAGCAGGCCACTAGCGGGAGGAGATACAGGAGCCAAAAACATTCAGTACTTC. Its protein product is CASRPLAGGDTGAKNIQYF. The chain joins TRBV27 to TRBJ2-4; 12 nucleotides line up with TRBD2. V gave up 6 bases and J gave up 0 bases; unmatched junction bases: 12. Per the germline V gene, CDR1 is MNHEY and CDR2 is SMNVEV (reference sequence). This CDR3 is 19 amino acids long.

This sequence joins TRBV27 and TRBJ1-1; tentatively, D is TRBD1 (5 bases). The germline V gene encodes CDR1 MNHEY and CDR2 SMNVEV (reference sequence). CDR3 length: 13 amino acids. The V end lost 9 bases, the J end lost 0 bases, and 11 bases lay between the germline ends. The CDR3 nucleotides are TGTGCCAGTAAAACAGGAGTGAACACTGAAGCTTTCTTT. It is translated as CASKTGVNTEAFF.

This chain joins TRBV7-3 and TRBJ2-3; TRBD1 is a possible D gene (5 bases). The length of the CDR3 is 14 residues. V shed 5 bases and J shed 6 bases, with 15 bases lying between them. The V gene's germline CDR1 is SGHTA and CDR2 FQGTGA. CDR3 protein: CASSRGRDVDTQYF. In DNA form, the CDR3 reads TGTGCCAGCAGCCGCGGCAGGGATGTCGATACGCAGTATTTT.

The rearrangement links TRBV6-5 to TRBJ1-1, with D maybe TRBD1 (5 bases). V dropped 3 bases and J dropped 0 bases, with 14 bases sitting between them. The CDR3 extends over 16 amino acids. The germline V gene encodes CDR1 MNHEY and CDR2 SVGAGI. For the CDR3, the DNA is TGTGCCAGCAGTTATAGCCTGGGACGGATGAACACTGAAGCTTTCTTT. It is translated as CASSYSLGRMNTEAFF.

V gene TRBV7-8 combines with J gene TRBJ1-3; possibly TRBD1 for D (6 bases). Deletions cut 5 bases from V and 4 bases from J, with 15 bases between. CDR3 length: 15 amino acids. The germline CDR1 and CDR2 sequences are SGHVS and FQNEAQ. This CDR3 is CASSGTGTTGNTIYF. The CDR3 DNA reads TGTGCCAGCAGCGGTACCGGGACAACAGGAAACACCATATATTTT.

The chain links TRBV10-3 to TRBJ2-1; 14 bases are a match to TRBD2. With V trimmed by 6 bases and J by 8 bases, 6 bases remained unmatched. Germline CDR1 ENHRY, CDR2 SYGVKD. The CDR3 is 15 amino acids. The CDR3 DNA reads as TGTGCCATCAGGCTGACTAGCGGGAGGGCCGATGAGCAGTTCTTC. Translation: CAIRLTSGRADEQFF.

The CDR3 loop reads CASNSGTGYEQYF. The CDR3, as DNA: TGTGCCAGCAACTCCGGGACTGGCTACGAGCAGTACTTC. This chain joins TRBV7-2 and TRBJ2-7, with D maybe TRBD2 (6 bases). This CDR3 has 13 residues. V was cut by 7 bases and J by 3 bases, with 13 bases left in between. The germline V gene encodes CDR1 SGHTA and CDR2 FQGNSA.

This clone was observed a single time. The chain combines TRBV2 with TRBJ1-1; a possible D gene is TRBD1 (5 bases). The V and J ends lost 11 bases and 3 bases respectively, with 10 bases between them. Germline CDR1 reads SNHLY; CDR2 reads FYNNEI. The CDR3 runs to 11 residues. CDR3 protein: CAGRQYTEAFF. The CDR3 DNA follows: TGTGCCGGTCGACAGTACACTGAAGCTTTCTTT.

The chain carries TRBV15 and TRBJ2-7, with unresolved D. V was trimmed by 8 bases and J by 7 bases, leaving 18 bases between them. This CDR3 spans 13 amino acids. The germline V gene encodes CDR1 LNHNV and CDR2 YYDKDF (reference sequence). The CDR3 DNA reads TGTGCCACCTCCGTAAAGGGATTCGGGGAGCAGTACTTC. Protein sequence: CATSVKGFGEQYF.

The V gene is TRBV29-1, the J gene TRBJ2-1; the D is unclear. Germline V gene lookup returns CDR1 SQVTM and CDR2 ANQGSEA. Trimming removed 7 bases from V and 7 bases from J, with 8 bases in between. The CDR3 is 10 amino acids. In nucleotides, the CDR3 is TGCAGCGCCTCCGAAAATGAGCAGTTCTTC. Protein: CSASENEQFF.

The rearrangement links TRBV6-4 to TRBJ1-1, with 7 positions matching TRBD1. V was pared by 3 bases and J by 0 bases, with 7 bases of the junction left unmatched. Per the germline V gene, CDR1 is MRHNA and CDR2 is SNTAGT. This CDR3 is built from 16 residues. CDR3 sequence (DNA): TGTGCCAGCAGTGAAAGCCCGGGACAGCTGAACACTGAAGCTTTCTTT. This gives the protein CASSESPGQLNTEAFF.

This chain links TRBV15 with TRBJ2-7; 9 bases line up with TRBD2. J gave up 4 bases and V 7 bases, and 11 bases lay outside the gene matches. This CDR3 spans 15 amino acids. CDR1 and CDR2 (germline): LNHNV, YYDKDF (reference sequence). For the CDR3, the DNA is TGTGCCACCACCCCCGGGGCGGGAGGGCCTTACGAGCAGTACTTC. Its protein product is CATTPGAGGPYEQYF.

The chain recombines TRBV13 with TRBJ2-1; TRBD2 aligns across 10 bases. From germline, CDR1 is PRHDT and CDR2 FYEKMQ (reference sequence). Germline trimming cut 5 bases from V and 8 bases from J; bases unmatched to any gene: 12. CDR3 length: 16 residues. The CDR3 DNA follows: TGTGCCAGCAGCGGCCAACTAGCGGGAAGGTTACATGAGCAGTTCTTC. Encoded protein: CASSGQLAGRLHEQFF. Variable domain in full (rest from reference TRBV13 and TRBJ2-1): AAGVIQSPRHLIKEKRETATLKCYPIPRHDTVYWYQQGPGQDPQFLISFYEKMQSDKGSIPDRFSAQQFSDYHSELNMSSLELGDSALYFCASSGQLAGRLHEQFFGPGTRLTVL.

This clone was detected a few times. This rearrangement joins TRBV19 to TRBJ2-7, with D hard to call. V was pared by 3 bases and J by 4 bases, with 7 bases between. Germline V CDR1 and CDR2: LNHDA, SQIVND (reference sequence). There are 12 residues in the CDR3. The DNA for the CDR3 is TGTGCCAGTAGTATCGATCCTTACGAGCAGTACTTC. The encoded protein is CASSIDPYEQYF.

The chain carries TRBV19 and TRBJ1-2; D is undetermined. CDR3 length: 13 amino acids. Germline CDR1 LNHDA, CDR2 SQIVND (reference sequence). Trimming pared 3 bases from V and 6 bases from J, leaving 11 bases between. For the CDR3, the DNA is TGTGCCAGTAGTATGGTAACTTGGGATGGCTACACCTTC. Its protein is CASSMVTWDGYTF.

The rearrangement links TRBV28 to TRBJ1-2; D is unresolved. V lost 2 bases and J lost 0, with 7 bases in between. The germline gives CDR1 MDHEN, CDR2 SYDVKM. CDR3 length: 14 amino acids. The CDR3: CASSLGRSNYGYTF. The DNA for the CDR3 is TGTGCCAGCAGTTTAGGGCGGTCTAACTATGGCTACACCTTC.

The chain has TRBV18 and TRBJ2-7, with TRBD1 matching over 10 bases. The CDR3 length is 15 residues. V shed 7 bases and J 5 bases; nucleotides not matched to a gene: 11. The V gene's germline CDR1 is KGHSH and CDR2 LQKENI. CDR3: CASLKLPGQGNEQYF. Written as DNA, the CDR3 is TGTGCCAGCTTGAAGTTACCGGGACAGGGGAACGAGCAGTACTTC.

V gene TRBV27 combines with J gene TRBJ1-5, with D tentatively TRBD1 (5 bases). Per the germline V gene, CDR1 is MNHEY and CDR2 is SMNVEV (reference sequence). The length of the CDR3 is 14 residues. V gave up 5 bases and J gave up 6 bases, with 14 bases separating them. CDR3 amino acids: CASSPGVQGQPQHF. The CDR3 DNA reads as TGTGCCAGCAGTCCGGGGGTTCAGGGTCAGCCCCAGCATTTT.

The chain carries TRBV5-4 and TRBJ2-5; no firm D call. The CDR3 sequence is 13 residues long. Germline V gives CDR1 SGHNT, CDR2 YYREEE (reference sequence). V dropped 0 bases and J dropped 1 base, with 4 bases sitting between them. The DNA of the CDR3 is TGTGCCAGCAGCTTGGGACTCCAAGAGACCCAGTACTTC. Residues: CASSLGLQETQYF.

V gene TRBV5-1 combines with J gene TRBJ1-2; 7 bases fit TRBD1. The CDR3 covers 13 residues. V lost 3 bases to trimming and J lost 6 bases; unmatched junction nucleotides: 5. Germline V lookup: CDR1 SGHRS, CDR2 YFSETQ. The CDR3 protein is CASSYSTGDGYTF. The CDR3 DNA reads TGCGCCAGCAGCTATAGTACAGGGGATGGCTACACCTTC.

CDR3 residues: CASSGRLAGGYEQYF. CDR3 bases: TGTGCCAGCAGTGGAAGACTAGCGGGAGGCTACGAGCAGTACTTC. The V call is TRBV6-1, the J call TRBJ2-7; 13 bases are shared with TRBD2. J lost 3 bases, V lost 4 bases, and 3 bases had no gene match. Germline V gene data show CDR1 as MNHNS and CDR2 as SASEGT. The length of the CDR3 is 15 residues.